These 27 T cell receptor beta chains came from one sample sequenced in a study of blood T cells in healthy people across ages. A second roughly 6 to 11 cycle PCR used barcoded and J-beta primers. TCRdb itself ran the 5' RACE reads through MiXCR, one entry per CDR3 protein. The sample shows some 760,000 distinct CDR3 sequences, more than 20% of them seen only once. This sample was also put to use in a study of T cells of mothers and their children.

The sample was blood. The receptors shown here come from a boy younger than 18 in good health.

To note about this clonotype: At one end, the junction sequence differs from germline, possibly due to a read error. The rearrangement joins TRBV27 to TRBJ1-1; possible D gene TRBD1, 6 bases. Germline CDR1 MNHEY, CDR2 SMNVEV (reference sequence). This CDR3 spans 14 amino acids. CDR3 region: CTSRGGGPGTEAFF. CDR3 DNA sequence: TGTACCAGCAGAGGGGGGGGGCCAGGGACTGAAGCTTTCTTT.

The chain employs TRBV3-1 and TRBJ2-1; 9 positions match TRBD1. With 3 bases clipped from V and 4 bases from J, the junction kept 7 bases outside the gene matches. The CDR3 contains 16 residues. CDR1 LGHDT and CDR2 YNNKEL come from the germline V gene (reference sequence). For the CDR3, the DNA is TGTGCCAGCAGCCAGAGGACGGGACAGGGTTACAATGAGCAGTTCTTC. Translating gives CASSQRTGQGYNEQFF.

The V and J genes are TRBV14 and TRBJ2-1; TRBD2 aligns across 8 bases. Germline values: CDR1 SGHDN, CDR2 FVKESK. The V segment lost 0 bases and the J segment 4 bases; nucleotides outside the gene matches: 5. This CDR3 has 16 amino acids. CDR3 nucleotides: TGTGCCAGCAGCCAAGATAGGAAGCGGGGGTACAATGAGCAGTTCTTC. It translates to CASSQDRKRGYNEQFF.

In regard to this clonotype: Possible read error: a much larger clone is one base away. V gene TRBV7-3 combines with J gene TRBJ2-1; D is perhaps TRBD2 (6 bases). The CDR3 length is 14 residues. The V gene's germline CDR1 is SGHTA and CDR2 FQGTGA. The CDR3 sequence is CAGSSPGLYNEQFF. The CDR3 DNA sequence: TGTGCCGGCAGCTCACCGGGACTCTACAATGAGCAGTTCTTC.

The chain employs TRBV9 and TRBJ2-2, with a tentative D call TRBD2 (5 bases). In germline, CDR1 is SGDLS, CDR2 YYNGEE. The CDR3 extends over 16 amino acids. The V and J ends lost 3 bases and 3 bases respectively, with 15 bases between them. The CDR3 DNA reads TGTGCCAGCAGCGGTTACGGACTCACAGACACCGGGGAGCTGTTTTTT. Its translation is CASSGYGLTDTGELFF.

The chain employs TRBV20-1 and TRBJ2-7; possible D gene TRBD1, 6 bases. Deletions cut 3 bases from V and 3 bases from J, with 12 bases between. Germline CDR1 reads DFQATT; CDR2 reads SNEGSKA (reference sequence). The CDR3 consists of 13 residues. The DNA of the CDR3 is TGCAGTGCTAGCGAGGGACAAAACTACGAGCAGTACTTC. Translation: CSASEGQNYEQYF.

Only a few counts were recorded for this clonotype. The gene calls are TRBV29-1 and TRBJ2-4; D gene uncertain. There are 14 residues in the CDR3. V lost 6 bases and J lost 0, with 12 bases in between. CDR1 and CDR2 from the germline V gene are SQVTM and ANQGSEA. CDR3 bases: TGCAGCGTAAACGTTGCCCCAGCCAAAAACATTCAGTACTTC. This translates into CSVNVAPAKNIQYF.

There are a few counts of this clonotype. The rearrangement joins TRBV5-4 to TRBJ2-5; D is possibly TRBD1 or TRBD2 (5 bases each). Germline loops: CDR1 SGHNT, CDR2 YYREEE (reference sequence). The CDR3 totals 16 residues. V lost 3 bases to trimming and J lost 5 bases, with 20 bases between them. This CDR3 reads CASSYGTGRVGETQYF. In nucleotides, the CDR3 is TGTGCCAGCAGCTACGGGACGGGACGTGTCGGGGAGACCCAGTACTTC.

This clonotype showed up just a few times. V and J are TRBV10-3 and TRBJ2-4; D remains ambiguous. V dropped 3 bases and J dropped 8 bases, with 14 bases sitting between them. CDR1 and CDR2 (germline): ENHRY, SYGVKD. The CDR3 has 14 residues. CDR3 loop: CAISDPLDRDIQYF. The CDR3 DNA is TGTGCCATCAGTGACCCCCTAGATCGTGACATTCAGTACTTC.

CDR3: CASSQRRALQETQYF. The CDR3 nucleotides are TGTGCCAGCAGTCAAAGAAGAGCCCTCCAAGAGACCCAGTACTTC. This chain connects TRBV12-3 or TRBV12-4 to TRBJ2-5; D is unclear. V shed 5 bases and J shed 1 base, with 14 bases lying between them. The length of the CDR3 is 15 residues.

This clonotype was seen ten or more times. The CDR3 DNA reads TGTGCCAGCAGTTTGACTGGTCTCAAAAACATTCAGTACTTC. Translating gives CASSLTGLKNIQYF. The chain couples TRBV12-3 or TRBV12-4 to TRBJ2-4; D ambiguous. The V and J ends lost 3 bases and 3 bases respectively, with 9 bases between them. The CDR3 has 14 residues.

The table lists this clonotype with a count of one. The rearrangement uses TRBV27 and TRBJ2-7, with a tentative D call TRBD2 (5 bases). V lost 6 bases and J lost 2, with 17 bases in between. This CDR3 is built from 15 residues. Germline V gene sequence: CDR1 MNHEY, CDR2 SMNVEV (reference sequence). The CDR3 loop is CASSPELVYPYEQYF. CDR3 sequence (DNA): TGTGCCAGCAGCCCGGAACTAGTATATCCCTACGAGCAGTACTTC.

This clonotype was seen more than once but under ten times. This chain joins TRBV29-1 and TRBJ1-1, with 7 bases aligning to TRBD1. The CDR3 length is 13 residues. V was pared by 7 bases and J by 4 bases, with 9 bases of the junction left unmatched. Germline-derived CDR1 and CDR2 are SQVTM and ANQGSEA. CDR3 loop: CSALTGQGTEAFF. CDR3 bases: TGCAGCGCCTTGACAGGGCAGGGCACTGAAGCTTTCTTT. The complete variable domain, with remaining parts taken from reference TRBV29-1 and TRBJ1-1, reads SAVISQKPSRDICQRGTSLTIQCQVDSQVTMMFWYRQQPGQSLTLIATANQGSEATYESGFVIDKFPISRPNLTFSTLTVSNMSPEDSSIYLCSALTGQGTEAFFGQGTRLTVV.

The rearrangement joins TRBV28 to TRBJ2-5, with 7 bases aligning to TRBD2. The J call may not be correct, given that the DNA end is closer to TRBJ2-1. The CDR3 is 16 residues long. CDR1 is MDHEN and CDR2 is SYDVKM in the germline V gene. As DNA, the CDR3 is TGTGCCAGCAGTTTATTAGCAGCGGGGTCTCTAGTCAAGCAGTTCTTC. It codes for CASSLLAAGSLVKQFF.

The chain employs TRBV3-1 and TRBJ1-4; D perhaps matches TRBD1 (5 bases). CDR1 and CDR2 (germline): LGHDT, YNNKEL (reference sequence). This CDR3 is built from 17 residues. V was shortened by 0 bases and J by 7 bases, with 18 bases between the two germline ends. The CDR3 reads CASSQDTSGRRGEKLFF. The CDR3 DNA is TGTGCCAGCAGCCAAGATACTTCAGGGCGCCGGGGTGAAAAACTGTTTTTT.

This clonotype came up a few times. V and J are TRBV12-3 or TRBV12-4 and TRBJ1-5, with unresolved D. The V end lost 7 bases, the J end lost 0 bases, and 13 bases lay between the germline ends. The CDR3 extends over 15 amino acids. CDR3 amino acids: CASKEQAHSNQPQHF. CDR3 bases: TGTGCCAGCAAGGAACAAGCACATAGCAATCAGCCCCAGCATTTT.

The rearrangement uses TRBV5-1 and TRBJ1-2; D gene unclear. Germline CDR1 reads SGHRS; CDR2 reads YFSETQ. This CDR3 is built from 14 residues. V was clipped by 0 bases and J by 3 bases, with 9 bases between them. CDR3 coding DNA: TGCGCCAGCAGCTTGGAGTTGGGCCACTATGGCTACACCTTC. Translation gives CASSLELGHYGYTF.

This chain connects TRBV7-9 to TRBJ2-5, with D possibly being TRBD1 (5 bases). The DNA end is a closer match to TRBJ2-7, so the J assignment may be wrong. Germline V gives CDR1 SEHNR, CDR2 FQNEAQ (reference sequence). This CDR3 comprises 13 residues. This CDR3 is CARSKGNSYEQYF. The CDR3 DNA reads TGTGCCAGAAGCAAGGGGAACTCCTACGAGCAGTACTTC.

The chain employs TRBV28 and TRBJ2-7; perhaps TRBD1 as D (6 bases). CDR3 length: 15 amino acids. Trimming left V 7 bases short and J 0 bases short, with 16 bases between. Looked up from germline, CDR1 is MDHEN and CDR2 is SYDVKM. The CDR3 region is CASTSGTPSSYEQYF. CDR3 bases: TGTGCCAGCACTTCCGGGACACCTAGCTCCTACGAGCAGTACTTC.

V usage is TRBV2 and J usage is TRBJ2-5, with D tentatively TRBD2 (6 bases). Trimming cost V 10 bases and J 5 bases, with 29 bases left between them. The CDR3 loop spans 17 amino acids. Germline CDR1 SNHLY, CDR2 FYNNEI. The CDR3 is CAINPRGSPAPDETQYF. In nucleotides, the CDR3 is TGTGCCATCAATCCTCGGGGGAGCCCCGCCCCAGATGAGACCCAGTACTTC.

In regard to this clonotype: At one end the junction does not follow the germline gene, possibly because of a read error. This rearrangement joins TRBV7-8 to TRBJ2-6; TRBD2 is a possible D gene (6 bases). Germline CDR1 SGHVS, CDR2 FQNEAQ. This CDR3 is built from 18 residues. CDR3 DNA: TGCGCCAGCAGCTTAGTCCTTAGCGGTGCCCGGGGGGCCAACGTCCTGACTTTC. It translates to CASSLVLSGARGANVLTF. The complete variable domain, with remaining parts taken from reference TRBV7-8 and TRBJ2-6, reads GAGVSQSPRYKVAKRGQDVALRCDPISGHVSLFWYQQALGQGPEFLTYFQNEAQLDKSGLPSDRFFAERPEGSVSTLKIQRTQQEDSAVYLCASSLVLSGARGANVLTFGAGSRLTVL.

The chain has TRBV9 and TRBJ2-3; no firm D call. The CDR3 length is 16 residues. The V gene lost 4 bases and the J gene lost 6 bases, with 21 bases spanning the gap. Germline CDR1 reads SGDLS; CDR2 reads YYNGEE. CDR3 sequence reads: CASSPRPPYYGDTQYF. The CDR3 bases are TGTGCCAGCAGCCCTAGACCCCCCTACTACGGGGATACGCAGTATTTT.

By sample share, this clonotype is hyperexpanded. CDR3 loop: CASGLSSLAETQYF. CDR3 coding DNA: TGTGCTAGTGGTTTGTCTAGCCTGGCGGAGACCCAGTACTTC. This rearrangement joins TRBV12-5 to TRBJ2-5, with TRBD2 as a possible D gene (5 bases). Deletions cut 2 bases from V and 5 bases from J, with 12 bases between. This CDR3 spans 14 amino acids. Germline values: CDR1 LGHNT, CDR2 FRNRAP.

This clonotype was seen only a few times. This rearrangement joins TRBV6-6 to TRBJ1-1; TRBD1 aligns across 9 bases. Per the germline V gene, CDR1 is MNHNY and CDR2 is SVGAGI (reference sequence). The CDR3 has 17 residues. J was trimmed by 3 bases and V by 4 bases; bases with no gene match: 12. CDR3 residues: CASSSFVRDREDTEAFF. The CDR3 region has the DNA TGTGCCAGCAGTTCCTTCGTTAGGGACAGGGAGGACACTGAAGCTTTCTTT.

This clonotype was seen only a few times. This chain connects TRBV12-3 or TRBV12-4 to TRBJ2-5; 11 bases agree with TRBD1. The CDR3 is 15 amino acids. Trimming removed 6 bases from V and 2 bases from J; junction bases left unmatched: 5. The CDR3 spells CASSRGTGGQETQYF. DNA for the CDR3: TGTGCCAGCAGCCGAGGGACAGGGGGTCAAGAGACCCAGTACTTC.

V and J are TRBV7-2 and TRBJ2-5; 10 positions agree with TRBD2. The end of the DNA is better explained by TRBJ2-1, so the J call may be wrong. Germline CDR1 reads SGHTA; CDR2 reads FQGNSA. The CDR3 sequence is 15 residues long. For the CDR3, the DNA is TGTGCCAGCAGCTTAAGCGGGGGGGCGCGAAATGAGCAGTTCTTC. This encodes CASSLSGGARNEQFF.

Only a few counts were recorded for this clonotype. The chain uses TRBV14 and TRBJ2-3; D uncertain. Per germline, CDR1 SGHDN and CDR2 FVKESK. This CDR3 contains 15 residues. V dropped 1 base and J dropped 6 bases, with 14 bases sitting between them. Here the CDR3 DNA reads TGTGCCAGCAGCCAAGTCGGCAGGATGCAGGATACGCAGTATTTT. It specifies CASSQVGRMQDTQYF.